The 18 T cell receptor beta chains listed next were all sequenced from one sample in a study of cytomegalovirus exposure and HLA in healthy donors. The PCR had 60 Vbeta and 13 Jbeta primers. The repertoire was sequenced with immunoSEQ multiplex PCR; TCRdb's copy has only in-frame clones and lacks some. The profile covers under 130,000 clones, with roughly 15% appearing a single time and about 0.79% taken by the ten largest. The sample was PBMCs. These receptors all stem from a female donor in good health and CMV-seronegative.

V and J are TRBV10-3 and TRBJ2-7, with TRBD1 identical over 9 bases. Germline CDR1 reads ENHRY; CDR2 reads SYGVKD. Unmatched junction bases numbered 2, after V lost 3 bases and J lost 2 bases. The CDR3 is 14 amino acids. The CDR3 loop reads CAISDGQGTYEQYF. CDR3 nucleotides: TGTGCCATCAGTGATGGACAGGGGACCTACGAGCAGTACTTC.

The chain uses TRBV6-1 and TRBJ2-3; tentative D call: TRBD2 (5 bases). The CDR3 loop spans 15 amino acids. The germline V gene has CDR1 MNHNS and CDR2 SASEGT. The ends were cut back, 7 bases at V and 6 bases at J, with 20 bases in the middle. The CDR3 region has the DNA TGTGCCAGCACCAGACTCGGGATTAGTGTGGATACGCAGTATTTT. Residues: CASTRLGISVDTQYF.

The chain links TRBV6-1 to TRBJ2-1, with 14 positions matching TRBD2. Germline assignment: CDR1 MNHNS and CDR2 SASEGT. This CDR3 spans 15 amino acids. Losses at the gene ends were 6 bases for V and 8 bases for J; bases not matched to a gene: 6. Here the CDR3 reads CASSGTSGSWDEQFF. In nucleotides, the CDR3 is TGTGCCAGCAGCGGGACTAGCGGGAGTTGGGATGAGCAGTTCTTC.

The chain is built from TRBV2 and TRBJ1-1; TRBD1 is a possible D gene (5 bases). V dropped 9 bases and J dropped 1 base, with 15 bases sitting between them. This CDR3 has 14 residues. Germline CDR1 SNHLY, CDR2 FYNNEI. CDR3 sequence (DNA): TGTGCCAGGGTAGGAGCAGGGTCGAACACTGAAGCTTTCTTT. This sequence encodes CARVGAGSNTEAFF.

A few counts support this clone. J is TRBJ1-3 and V is TRBV12-5, with 9 bases matching TRBD1. CDR1 is LGHNT, CDR2 FRNRAP, per germline. This CDR3 spans 15 amino acids. The trim removed 4 bases at V and 6 bases at J, leaving 7 bases unmatched. CDR3 sequence (DNA): TGTGCTAGTGGTTGGGGACAGGGAACGATAAACACCATATATTTT. This gives the protein CASGWGQGTINTIYF.

V is TRBV7-2 and J is TRBJ2-3; D may be TRBD1 (5 bases). Germline V lookup: CDR1 SGHTA, CDR2 FQGNSA. Deletions cut 5 bases from V and 4 bases from J, with 16 bases between. This CDR3 has 15 amino acids. CDR3 DNA sequence: TGTGCCAGCAGCCATGAAGGTTTACAGGCAGATACGCAGTATTTT. Translation gives CASSHEGLQADTQYF.

As to this clone: Other DNA sequences of this sample code for an identical CDR3. The chain combines TRBV18 with TRBJ1-4, with D unresolved. Germline V gene data show CDR1 as KGHSH and CDR2 as LQKENI. Trimming pared 1 base from V and 7 bases from J, leaving 13 bases between. The CDR3 totals 15 residues. The CDR3 DNA sequence: TGTGCCAGCTCACCACGAGGAGGGTCAGGTGAAAAACTGTTTTTT. It translates to CASSPRGGSGEKLFF. The full variable domain, its missing parts supplied by reference TRBV18 and TRBJ1-4, is NAGVMQNPRHLVRRRGQEARLRCSPMKGHSHVYWYRQLPEEGLKFMVYLQKENIIDESGMPKERFSAEFPKEGPSILRIQQVVRGDSAAYFCASSPRGGSGEKLFFGSGTQLSVL.

This clone appeared a few times. Compared with germline, one end of the junction differs, possibly owing to a read error. CDR3 DNA: TGTGCCAGCAGTAAGGTCGAGACAGGGGGCTCCACCTTC. It specifies CASSKVETGGSTF. The chain is built from TRBV5-8 and TRBJ1-2; TRBD1 agrees at 10 bases. Germline loops: CDR1 SGHTS, CDR2 YDEGEE. The CDR3 spans 13 residues.

The rearrangement uses TRBV11-2 and TRBJ2-1, with 8 bases matching TRBD2. Germline V CDR1 and CDR2: SGHAT, FQNNGV. The CDR3 length is 17 residues. Trimming cost V 0 bases and J 6 bases; bases outside gene matches: 10. The CDR3 region is CASSLDHGSGVFNEQFF. The CDR3 nucleotides are TGTGCCAGCAGCTTAGATCATGGTAGCGGGGTTTTCAATGAGCAGTTCTTC.

This chain uses TRBV5-1 with TRBJ2-1, with 7 nucleotides matching TRBD1. Germline assignment: CDR1 SGHRS and CDR2 YFSETQ. The CDR3 loop spans 15 amino acids. V was pared by 0 bases and J by 3 bases, with 3 bases of the junction left unmatched. The CDR3: CASSLAQGDYNEQFF. The CDR3 nucleotides are TGCGCCAGCAGCTTGGCCCAGGGGGACTACAATGAGCAGTTCTTC.

This chain uses TRBV15 with TRBJ2-7; D ambiguous. CDR1 and CDR2 (germline): LNHNV, YYDKDF (reference sequence). Trimming removed 1 base at V and 4 bases at J, with 8 bases between. The CDR3 extends over 13 amino acids. As DNA, the CDR3 is TGTGCCACCAGCAGAGCCCTGGAGTACGAGCAGTACTTC. Protein sequence: CATSRALEYEQYF.

This clone has just a few counts. The chain has TRBV30 and TRBJ1-6, with D unresolved. Between the trimmed V and J ends, which lost 0 bases and 10 bases, there was a span of 10 bases. The CDR3 totals 13 residues. Germline CDR1 is GTSNPN and CDR2 is SVGIG (reference sequence). As DNA, the CDR3 is TGTGCCTGGAGTGTACTTGGGCCGTCACCCCTCCACTTT. The encoded protein is CAWSVLGPSPLHF.

CDR3 DNA: TGTGCCAGCAGTTACAGTGCCGGGGAGCTGTTTTTT. Its protein product is CASSYSAGELFF. This chain links TRBV7-2 with TRBJ2-2; D not certain. Germline V gene sequence: CDR1 SGHTA, CDR2 FQGNSA. There are 12 residues in the CDR3. V gave up 6 bases and J gave up 6 bases, with 8 bases separating them.

This clone was picked up a small number of times. The rearrangement links TRBV9 to TRBJ2-7; tentative D call: TRBD2 (7 bases). The V gene's germline CDR1 is SGDLS and CDR2 YYNGEE. This CDR3 spans 17 amino acids. The V and J ends lost 0 bases and 5 bases respectively, with 21 bases between them. The CDR3 nucleotides read TGTGCCAGCAGCGTAGCTCACTCCCCCGCGGGGGCCCACGAGCAGTACTTC. Its translation: CASSVAHSPAGAHEQYF.

This clone came up a few times. The genes are TRBV11-2 and TRBJ1-5; 9 bases are a match to TRBD1. The V and J ends lost 4 bases and 2 bases, in that order; junction bases with no gene match: 6. Germline V gene sequence: CDR1 SGHAT, CDR2 FQNNGV. This CDR3 contains 16 residues. The CDR3 loop is CASSSGTGLGNQPQHF. The CDR3 bases are TGTGCCAGCAGCTCCGGGACAGGGTTAGGCAATCAGCCCCAGCATTTT.

This clone was observed a handful of times. This sequence joins TRBV5-1 and TRBJ2-7; tentative D call: TRBD1 (5 bases). Germline CDR1 is SGHRS and CDR2 is YFSETQ. The CDR3 length is 13 residues. Trimming removed 3 bases at V and 1 base at J, with 8 bases between. The CDR3 reads CASSSPGSYEQYF. Written as DNA, the CDR3 is TGCGCCAGCAGCTCCCCAGGGTCCTACGAGCAGTACTTC. Full variable domain (remainder filled in from reference TRBV5-1 and TRBJ2-7): KAGVTQTPRYLIKTRGQQVTLSCSPISGHRSVSWYQQTPGQGLQFLFEYFSETQRNKGNFPGRFSGRQFSNSRSEMNVSTLELGDSALYLCASSSPGSYEQYFGPGTRLTVT.

A few counts support this clone. The chain links TRBV12-5 to TRBJ2-5; no reliable D call. CDR1 and CDR2 from the germline V gene are LGHNT and FRNRAP. This CDR3 has 13 amino acids. Trimming cost V 7 bases and J 7 bases, with 16 bases left between them. CDR3 bases: TGTGCTAGTGCTCCCCTCATGCCGGGGACCCAGTACTTC. Amino acid sequence: CASAPLMPGTQYF. Variable domain in full (rest from reference TRBV12-5 and TRBJ2-5): DARVTQTPRHKVTEMGQEVTMRCQPILGHNTVFWYRQTMMQGLELLAYFRNRAPLDDSGMPKDRFSAEMPDATLATLKIQPSEPRDSAVYFCASAPLMPGTQYFGPGTRLLVL.

This chain uses TRBV6-6 with TRBJ2-1; a possible D gene is TRBD2 (5 bases). This CDR3 region has 16 residues. The V end lost 2 bases, the J end lost 6 bases, and 17 bases lay between the germline ends. Per the germline V gene, CDR1 is MNHNY and CDR2 is SVGAGI (reference sequence). CDR3 in amino acids: CASSYVSTRVTNEQFF. CDR3 DNA sequence: TGTGCCAGCAGTTACGTGAGCACTAGGGTTACCAATGAGCAGTTCTTC.